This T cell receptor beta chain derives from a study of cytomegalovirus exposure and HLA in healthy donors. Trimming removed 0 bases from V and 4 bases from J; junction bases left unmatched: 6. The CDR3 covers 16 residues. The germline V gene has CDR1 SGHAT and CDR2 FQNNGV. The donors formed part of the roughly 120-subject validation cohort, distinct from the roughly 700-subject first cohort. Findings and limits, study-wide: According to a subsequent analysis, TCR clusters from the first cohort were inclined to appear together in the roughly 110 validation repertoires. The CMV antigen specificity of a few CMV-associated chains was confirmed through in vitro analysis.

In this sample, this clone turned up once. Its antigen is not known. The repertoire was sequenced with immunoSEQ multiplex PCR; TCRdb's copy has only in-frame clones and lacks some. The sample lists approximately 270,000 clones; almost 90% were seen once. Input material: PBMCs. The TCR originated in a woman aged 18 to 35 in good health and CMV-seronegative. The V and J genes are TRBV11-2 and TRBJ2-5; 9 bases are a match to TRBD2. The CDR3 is CASSLDRRGGTETQYF. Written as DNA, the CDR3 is TGTGCCAGCAGCTTAGATCGGCGGGGGGGTACAGAGACCCAGTACTTC.